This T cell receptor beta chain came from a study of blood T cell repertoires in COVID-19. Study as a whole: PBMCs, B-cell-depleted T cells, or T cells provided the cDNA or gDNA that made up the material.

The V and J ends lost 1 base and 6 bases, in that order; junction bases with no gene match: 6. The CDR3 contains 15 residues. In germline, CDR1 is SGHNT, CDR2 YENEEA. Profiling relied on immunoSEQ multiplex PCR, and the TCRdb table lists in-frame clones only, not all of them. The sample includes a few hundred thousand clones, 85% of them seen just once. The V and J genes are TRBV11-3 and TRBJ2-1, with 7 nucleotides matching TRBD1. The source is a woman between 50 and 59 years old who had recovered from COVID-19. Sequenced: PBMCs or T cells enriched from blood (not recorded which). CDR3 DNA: TGTGCCAGCAGCTTAGCCAGGGGGTTCCCCAATGAGCAGTTCTTC. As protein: CASSLARGFPNEQFF.